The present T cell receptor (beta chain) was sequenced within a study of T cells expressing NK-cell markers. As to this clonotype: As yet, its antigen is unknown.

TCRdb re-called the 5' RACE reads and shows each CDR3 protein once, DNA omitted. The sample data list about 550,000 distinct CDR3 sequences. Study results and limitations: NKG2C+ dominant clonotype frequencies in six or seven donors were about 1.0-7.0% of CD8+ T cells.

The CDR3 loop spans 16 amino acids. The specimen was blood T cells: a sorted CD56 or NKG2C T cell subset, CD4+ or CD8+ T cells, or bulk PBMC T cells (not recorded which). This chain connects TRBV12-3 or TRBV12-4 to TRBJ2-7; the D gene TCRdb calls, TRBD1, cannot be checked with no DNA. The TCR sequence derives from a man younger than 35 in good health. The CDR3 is CASSLGLGQGAYEQYF.